This T cell receptor (beta chain) was documented in a study of identical twins. This clonotype has only a few counts. Its specificity is unknown. CDR1 DFQATT and CDR2 SNEGSKA come from the germline V gene (reference sequence). This CDR3 spans 13 amino acids. V shed 2 bases and J shed 0 bases, with 6 bases lying between them. Using its own MiXCR run on the 5' RACE reads, TCRdb lists one record per CDR3 protein. The data contain roughly 720,000 distinct CDR3 sequences, 15% to 20% of them seen just once; the ten biggest clones take up about 12%. Broader study findings: Twin sharing of out-of-frame TCR alpha was underestimated by models in monozygotic pairs.

A further study also used this sample, focusing on T cells expressing NK-cell markers. That paper states: Only alpha-beta TCR T cells were sorted in several experiments, using an anti-gamma-delta TCR antibody.

This chain links TRBV20-1 with TRBJ2-3; D could derive from TRBD1 or TRBD2 (5 bases each). This receptor was taken from a woman aged 18 to 35 in good health. Sequences were obtained from PBMCs. The CDR3 DNA sequence: TGCAGTGCTAGATGGGACAGCACAGATACGCAGTATTTT. Translating it yields CSARWDSTDTQYF.